This T cell receptor beta chain derives from a study of T cell responses to AZD1222 COVID-19 vaccine. The study, taken as a whole, reports: After the peak T cell response, and only then, were repertoires sampled. Seropositive status at baseline applied to only 6 or 7 AZD1222 recipients. Clonal diversity was possibly underestimated, and white British individuals and females predominated among donors. Increased Spike-specific TCR breadth and depth were observed after two AZD1222 doses.

As for this clone: Its antigen is as yet unknown. An end of the junction differs from the germline gene, which may be a read error.

Germline assignment: CDR1 GTSNPN and CDR2 SVGIG (reference sequence). This CDR3 has 12 amino acids. This table comes from immunoSEQ multiplex PCR, and its TCRdb copy is limited to in-frame clones, with some not included. The sample includes about 42,000 clones, 75% to 90% of them seen just once. The rearrangement links TRBV30 to TRBJ2-7; D possibly matches TRBD1 or TRBD2 (5 bases each). The TCR comes from an adult who received the AZD1222 COVID-19 vaccine. Specimen: peripheral blood, collected 28 days after the second AZD1222 dose. The CDR3 DNA follows: TGTGCCTGGAGTGTACGGGCAGGGCGGGCGAACTTC. This sequence encodes CAWSVRAGRANF.